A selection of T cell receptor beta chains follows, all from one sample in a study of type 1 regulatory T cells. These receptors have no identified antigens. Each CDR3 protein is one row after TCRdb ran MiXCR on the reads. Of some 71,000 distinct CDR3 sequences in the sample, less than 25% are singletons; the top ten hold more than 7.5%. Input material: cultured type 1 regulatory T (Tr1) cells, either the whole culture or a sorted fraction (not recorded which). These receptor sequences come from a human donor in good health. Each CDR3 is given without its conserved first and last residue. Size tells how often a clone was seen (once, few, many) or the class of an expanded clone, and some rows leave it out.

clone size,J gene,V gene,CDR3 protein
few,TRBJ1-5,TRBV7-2,ASSLVRGPQH
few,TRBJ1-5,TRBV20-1,SALTGGIGQPQH
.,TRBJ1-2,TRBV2,ASSWRGRGEDGYT
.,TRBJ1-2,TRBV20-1,SARDGQALYGYT
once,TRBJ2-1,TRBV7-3,ASSSDSIYNEQF
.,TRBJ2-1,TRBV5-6,ASSLDRGQQF
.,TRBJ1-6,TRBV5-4,ASSAGNSYNSPLH
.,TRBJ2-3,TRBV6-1,ASTSFDREVSDTQY
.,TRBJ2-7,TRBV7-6,ASSLEAPAGISSYEQY
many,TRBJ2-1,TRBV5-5,ASSGQGSSYNEQF
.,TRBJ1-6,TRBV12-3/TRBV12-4,ASRWDRGDSPLH
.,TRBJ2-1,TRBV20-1,SAPQPRTSGIYNEQF
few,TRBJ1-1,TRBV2,ASYREVNTEAF
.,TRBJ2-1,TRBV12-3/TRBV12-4,ASSPTGSGKQF
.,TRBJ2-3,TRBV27,ASSHGLEYTQY
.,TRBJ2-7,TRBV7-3,ASSLFRDEQQY
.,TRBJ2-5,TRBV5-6,ASSLRGQETQY